The next 11 T cell receptor beta chains were all read from a single sample in a study of Ad26.COV2.S vaccination and SARS-CoV-2 variants. Method: immunoSEQ multiplex PCR; TCRdb's copy keeps in-frame clones and lacks some. Of approximately 140,000 clones detected, around 86% appear once; the ten largest clones hold approximately 5.1%. The material was peripheral blood, obtained after recovery from COVID-19. These receptors originate from a human donor who had recovered from COVID-19.

This chain connects TRBV2 to TRBJ2-1; D ambiguous. The CDR3 sequence is 12 residues long. Germline lookup yields CDR1 SNHLY and CDR2 FYNNEI. V was pared by 5 bases and J by 9 bases, with 11 bases between. The CDR3: CASSTVGVEQFF. Here the CDR3 DNA reads TGTGCCAGCAGTACGGTCGGCGTTGAGCAGTTCTTC.

This chain connects TRBV27 to TRBJ1-6; D remains ambiguous. The CDR3 runs to 12 residues. Germline V gene sequence: CDR1 MNHEY, CDR2 SMNVEV (reference sequence). Trimming shortened V by 6 bases and J by 10 bases, and 10 bases separated the two germline ends. The CDR3 nucleotides read TGTGCCAGCAGCCTCCAAGGGTCACCCCTCCACTTT. It translates to CASSLQGSPLHF.

The CDR3, as DNA: TGTGCCAGCAGCCAAGTGGTCCCAGACAGGAGGAAATCACCCCTCCACTTT. This encodes CASSQVVPDRRKSPLHF. V gene TRBV3-1 (or the pseudogene TRBV3-2) combines with J gene TRBJ1-6, with a weak D call TRBD1 (6 bases). Germline V gene sequence: CDR1 LGHDT, CDR2 YNNKEL (reference sequence). The CDR3 covers 17 residues. Trimming took off 1 base at V and 10 bases at J, with 20 bases between the two ends.

This clone came up once. The rearrangement joins TRBV30 to TRBJ1-3, with no clear D. CDR1 and CDR2 from the germline V gene are GTSNPN and SVGIG (reference sequence). The CDR3 loop spans 13 amino acids. V lost 0 bases to trimming and J lost 1 base, with 4 bases between them. This CDR3 reads CAWSVTSGNTIYF. In nucleotides, the CDR3 is TGTGCCTGGAGTGTCACTTCTGGAAACACCATATATTTT.

This sequence joins TRBV6-2 or TRBV6-3 and TRBJ2-4; 11 positions match TRBD2. V shed 4 bases, J shed 8 bases, and the junction held 4 bases outside the gene matches. Germline CDR1 and CDR2: MNHEY and SVGEGT. The CDR3 has 14 amino acids. The CDR3 DNA reads TGTGCCAGCAGTTTACTAGCGGGGGTTGACATTCAGTACTTC. Translating it yields CASSLLAGVDIQYF.

The chain is built from TRBV11-2 and TRBJ1-3; the match to TRBD1 covers 7 bases. This CDR3 spans 18 amino acids. The V and J ends lost 3 bases and 0 bases, in that order; junction bases with no gene match: 11. Germline V gene sequence: CDR1 SGHAT, CDR2 FQNNGV. The chain's CDR3 is CASSFTSPRQGSGNTIYF. CDR3 nucleotide sequence: TGTGCCAGCAGCTTTACCTCTCCCAGACAGGGCTCTGGAAACACCATATATTTT.

This chain joins TRBV19 and TRBJ2-4; no clear D gene. The CDR3 spans 15 residues. CDR1 and CDR2 from the germline V gene are LNHDA and SQIVND (reference sequence). V lost 1 base and J 0 bases, leaving 7 bases between the germline ends. The CDR3 protein is CASSIGGGAKNIQYF. The CDR3, as DNA: TGTGCCAGTAGTATAGGAGGTGGAGCCAAAAACATTCAGTACTTC.

The rearrangement joins TRBV6-1 to TRBJ1-1; 8 bases agree with TRBD1. The ends lost 3 bases at V and 5 bases at J; junction bases unmatched: 5. CDR1 is MNHNS and CDR2 is SASEGT in the germline V gene. CDR3 length: 14 residues. CDR3 amino acids: CASSETGAWTEAFF. CDR3 DNA: TGTGCCAGCAGTGAGACAGGGGCGTGGACTGAAGCTTTCTTT.

The V gene is TRBV13, the J gene TRBJ2-4; D not resolved. Trimming pared 5 bases from V and 7 bases from J, leaving 9 bases between. The CDR3 length is 12 residues. CDR1 and CDR2 from the germline V gene are PRHDT and FYEKMQ (reference sequence). The CDR3 DNA is TGTGCCAGCAGCGCGGTCGGGAACATTCAGTACTTC. It translates to CASSAVGNIQYF.

The rearrangement links TRBV11-2 to TRBJ2-5; D is unresolved. V lost 5 bases, J lost 0 bases, and 7 bases lay in between. The germline V gene has CDR1 SGHAT and CDR2 FQNNGV. The CDR3 is 13 residues long. This chain's CDR3 is CASSREYQETQYF. The CDR3 DNA reads as TGTGCCAGCAGCCGAGAGTACCAAGAGACCCAGTACTTC.

The genes are TRBV9 and TRBJ1-2, with no clear D. The CDR3 covers 12 residues. V was clipped by 4 bases and J by 2 bases, with 6 bases between them. Germline V gene data show CDR1 as SGDLS and CDR2 as YYNGEE. The CDR3 protein is CASSRSNYGYTF. DNA of the CDR3: TGTGCCAGCAGCAGGAGCAACTATGGCTACACCTTC. Full variable domain (remainder filled in from reference TRBV9 and TRBJ1-2): DSGVTQTPKHLITATGQRVTLRCSPRSGDLSVYWYQQSLDQGLQFLIQYYNGEERAKGNILERFSAQQFPDLHSELNLSSLELGDSALYFCASSRSNYGYTFGSGTRLTVV.